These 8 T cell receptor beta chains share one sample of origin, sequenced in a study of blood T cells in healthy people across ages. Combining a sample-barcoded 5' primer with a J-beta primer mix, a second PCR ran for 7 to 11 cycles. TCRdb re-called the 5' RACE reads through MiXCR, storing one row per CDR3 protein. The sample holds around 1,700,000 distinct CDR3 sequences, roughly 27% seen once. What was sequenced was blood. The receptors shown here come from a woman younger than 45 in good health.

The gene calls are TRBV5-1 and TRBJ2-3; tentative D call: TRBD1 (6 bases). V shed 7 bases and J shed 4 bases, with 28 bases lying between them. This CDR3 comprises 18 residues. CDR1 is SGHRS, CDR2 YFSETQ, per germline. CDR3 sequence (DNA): TGCGCCAGCTCGCCCCCGGGGACACCACGGACGTCAGCAGATACGCAGTATTTT. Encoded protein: CASSPPGTPRTSADTQYF.

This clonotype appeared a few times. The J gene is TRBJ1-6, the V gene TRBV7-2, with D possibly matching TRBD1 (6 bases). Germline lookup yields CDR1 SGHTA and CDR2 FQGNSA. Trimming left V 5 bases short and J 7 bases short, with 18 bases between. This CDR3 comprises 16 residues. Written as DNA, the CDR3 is TGTGCCAGCAGCCGACAAACAGGGACGCCCAATTCACCCCTCCACTTT. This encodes CASSRQTGTPNSPLHF. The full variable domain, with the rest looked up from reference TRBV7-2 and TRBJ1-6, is GAGVSQSPSNKVTEKGKDVELRCDPISGHTALYWYRQSLGQGLEFLIYFQGNSAPDKSGLPSDRFSAERTGGSVSTLTIQRTQQEDSAVYLCASSRQTGTPNSPLHFGNGTRLTVT.

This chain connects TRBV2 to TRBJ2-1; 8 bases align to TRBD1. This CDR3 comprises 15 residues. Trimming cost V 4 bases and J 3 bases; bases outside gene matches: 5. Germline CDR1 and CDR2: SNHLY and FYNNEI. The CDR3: CASSGSGGCYNEQFF. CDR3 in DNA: TGTGCCAGCAGTGGGTCAGGGGGCTGCTACAATGAGCAGTTCTTC.

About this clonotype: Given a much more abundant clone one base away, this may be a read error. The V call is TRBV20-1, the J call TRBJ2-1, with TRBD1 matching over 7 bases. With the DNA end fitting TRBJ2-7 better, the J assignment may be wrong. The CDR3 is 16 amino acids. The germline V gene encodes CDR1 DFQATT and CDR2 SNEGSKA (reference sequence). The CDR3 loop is CSARIKTGIDYNEQYF. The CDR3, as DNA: TGCAGTGCTAGAATCAAGACAGGGATTGACTACAATGAGCAGTACTTC.

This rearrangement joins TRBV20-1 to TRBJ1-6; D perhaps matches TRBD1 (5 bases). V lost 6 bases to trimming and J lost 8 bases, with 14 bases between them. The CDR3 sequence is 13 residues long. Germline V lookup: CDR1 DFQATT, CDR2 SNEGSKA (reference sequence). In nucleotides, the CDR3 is TGCAGTGCCCGGACAAACGGCGATTCACCCCTCCACTTT. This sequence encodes CSARTNGDSPLHF.

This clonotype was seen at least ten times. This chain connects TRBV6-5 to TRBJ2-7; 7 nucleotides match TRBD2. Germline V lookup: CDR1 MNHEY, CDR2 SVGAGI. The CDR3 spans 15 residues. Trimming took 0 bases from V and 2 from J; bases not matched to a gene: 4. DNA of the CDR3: TGTGCCAGCAGTTACTCTAACCGGGGGGCCTACGAGCAGTACTTC. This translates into CASSYSNRGAYEQYF.

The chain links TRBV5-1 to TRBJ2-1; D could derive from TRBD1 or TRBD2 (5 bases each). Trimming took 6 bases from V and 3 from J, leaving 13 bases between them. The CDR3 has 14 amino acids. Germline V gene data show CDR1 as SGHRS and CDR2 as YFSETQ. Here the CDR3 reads CASTRDPGYNEQFF. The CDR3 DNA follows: TGCGCCAGCACCCGGGACCCAGGCTACAATGAGCAGTTCTTC.

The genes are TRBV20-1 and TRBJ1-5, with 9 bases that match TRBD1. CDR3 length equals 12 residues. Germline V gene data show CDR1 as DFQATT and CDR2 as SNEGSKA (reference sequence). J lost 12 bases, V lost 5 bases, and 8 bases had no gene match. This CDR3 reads CSASLQGALQHF. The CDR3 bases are TGCAGTGCTTCTCTACAGGGGGCTCTCCAGCATTTT.